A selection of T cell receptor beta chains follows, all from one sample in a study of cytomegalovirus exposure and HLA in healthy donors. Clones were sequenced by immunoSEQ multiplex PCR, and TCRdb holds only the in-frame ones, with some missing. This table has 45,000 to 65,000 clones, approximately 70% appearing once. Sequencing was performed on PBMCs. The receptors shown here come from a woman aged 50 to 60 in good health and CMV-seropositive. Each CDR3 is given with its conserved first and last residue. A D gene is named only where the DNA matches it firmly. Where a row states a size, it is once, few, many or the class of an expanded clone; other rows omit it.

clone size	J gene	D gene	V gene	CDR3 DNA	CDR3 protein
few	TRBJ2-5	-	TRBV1	TGCACCAGCAGCCGCTCGGGGGGAGGAGAGACCCAGTACTTC	CTSSRSGGGETQYF
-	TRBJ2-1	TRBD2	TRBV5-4	TGTGCTAGCAGCCCTCTAGCGGGGGCTCACAATGAGCAGTTCTTC	CASSPLAGAHNEQFF
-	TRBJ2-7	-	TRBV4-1	TGCGCCAGCAGCCCAAGGGGGGGGACAAGCTCCTACGAGCAGTACTTC	CASSPRGGTSSYEQYF
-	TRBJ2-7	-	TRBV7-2	TGTGCCAGCAGCTTAGCCTATAACCCAATGTACGAGCAGTACTTC	CASSLAYNPMYEQYF
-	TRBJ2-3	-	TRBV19	TGTGCCAGTAGTATAGGCAGGGCCACAGATACGCAGTATTTT	CASSIGRATDTQYF
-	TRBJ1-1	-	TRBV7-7	TGTGCTAGCAGCCCTGGACAGTCGAACACTGAAGCTTTCTTT	CASSPGQSNTEAFF
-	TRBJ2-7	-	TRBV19	TGTGCCAGTAGTCGGGGGATATCCTACGAGCAGTACTTC	CASSRGISYEQYF
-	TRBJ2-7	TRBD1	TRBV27	TGTGCCAGCAGTTCCTCGTTGGGGACAGGCACCTACGAGCAGTACTTC	CASSSSLGTGTYEQYF
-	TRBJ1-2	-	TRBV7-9	TGTGCCAGCAGCCCCACTCCCCAGGGTGGCTACACCTTC	CASSPTPQGGYTF
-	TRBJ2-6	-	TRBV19	TGTGCCAGTAGTATCCAGTCTGGGGCCAACGTCCTGACTTTC	CASSIQSGANVLTF
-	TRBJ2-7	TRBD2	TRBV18	TGTGCCAGCTCATCCAGACTAGCGGAGACCTACGAGCAGTACTTC	CASSSRLAETYEQYF
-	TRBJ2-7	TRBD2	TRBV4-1	TGCGCCAGCAGCCCGGACAGAGGACTAGCGGGGGAGGAGCAGTACTTC	CASSPDRGLAGEEQYF
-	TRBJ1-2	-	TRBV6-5	TGTGCCAGCAAAGGGGCCACTACTAACTATGGCTACACCTTC	CASKGATTNYGYTF
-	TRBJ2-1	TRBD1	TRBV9	TGTGCCAGCACCCCGGGTGGGGACAGTTTTTACAATGAGCAGTTCTTC	CASTPGGDSFYNEQFF
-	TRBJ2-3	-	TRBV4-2	TGTGCCAGCAGCCAAGATCCTAGCGGCACAGATACGCAGTATTTT	CASSQDPSGTDTQYF
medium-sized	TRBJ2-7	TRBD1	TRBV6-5	TGTGCCAGCAGTTTACGCCGGGACAGGGTCTACGAGCAGTACTTC	CASSLRRDRVYEQYF
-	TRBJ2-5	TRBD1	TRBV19	TGTGCCAGTAGTATGGGGACAGGGGGTGGAGAGACCCAGTACTTC	CASSMGTGGGETQYF
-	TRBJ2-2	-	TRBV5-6	TGTGCCAGCAGCTTGAGCACGAACACCGGGGAGCTGTTTTTT	CASSLSTNTGELFF
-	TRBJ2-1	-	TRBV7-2	TGTGCCAGCAGCCCGCCGGGACTCCTCAATGAGCAGTTCTTC	CASSPPGLLNEQFF
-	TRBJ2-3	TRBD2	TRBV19	TGTGCCAGTAAACTAGCGGCCTCAGATACGCAGTATTTT	CASKLAASDTQYF
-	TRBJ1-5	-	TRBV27	TGTGCCAGCAGTTCGGGTTTGGGGCTCCAGCCCCAGCATTTT	CASSSGLGLQPQHF
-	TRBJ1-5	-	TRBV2	TGTGCCAGCGGGGGCTTTTATAGCAATCAGCCCCAGCATTTT	CASGGFYSNQPQHF
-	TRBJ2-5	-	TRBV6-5	TGTGCCAGCAGTCCAGGAGAGACCCAGTACTTC	CASSPGETQYF
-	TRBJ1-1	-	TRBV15	TGTGCCACCAGCAGAGAAAGATACAGGGAACGTAGGAACACTGAAGCTTTCTTT	CATSRERYRERRNTEAFF
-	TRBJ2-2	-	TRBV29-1	TGCAGCGCCGGAGGGAAGGGTAGCGGGGAGCTGTTTTTT	CSAGGKGSGELFF
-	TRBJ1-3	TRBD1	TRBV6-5	TGTGCCAGCAGCTCACAGGGGAACACCATATATTTT	CASSSQGNTIYF
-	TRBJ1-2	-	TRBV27	TGTGCCAGCAGTTTATCTTGGCGGATGTTAGTGGTAGGCTACACCTTC	CASSLSWRMLVVGYTF
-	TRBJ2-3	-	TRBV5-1	TGCGCCAGCAGCTTGATAGGGGGTGATGCAGATACGCAGTATTTT	CASSLIGGDADTQYF
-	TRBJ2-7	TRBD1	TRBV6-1	TGTGCCAGCAGTGAAACGGGACAGGCTACATACGAGCAGTACTTC	CASSETGQATYEQYF
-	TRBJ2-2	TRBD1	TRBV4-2	TGTGCCAGCAGCCAAGACCCCGGGACAGGGGTTGTCGGGGAGCTGTTTTTT	CASSQDPGTGVVGELFF
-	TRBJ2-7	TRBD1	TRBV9	TGTGCCAGCAGCTCACAGGGGGCCTCGACCTACGAGCAGTACTTC	CASSSQGASTYEQYF
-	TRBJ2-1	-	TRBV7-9	TGTGCCAGCAGCCCCTCGGAGAAAGGAGTGGATGAGCAGTTCTTC	CASSPSEKGVDEQFF
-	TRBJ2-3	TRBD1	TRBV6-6	TGTGCCAGCAGCAGAGACAGGGGGCCTGGAGATACGCAGTATTTT	CASSRDRGPGDTQYF
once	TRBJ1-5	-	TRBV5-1	TGCGCCAGCAGCTTCGGGGGTAGCAATCAGCCCCAGCATTTT	CASSFGGSNQPQHF
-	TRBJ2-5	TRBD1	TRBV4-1	TGCGCCAGCAGCCGACAGGGGGCCCTAGAGACCCAGTACTTC	CASSRQGALETQYF
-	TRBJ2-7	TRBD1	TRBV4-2	TGTGCCAGCAGCCAGAGGACAGGCGCCTACGAGCAGTACTTC	CASSQRTGAYEQYF
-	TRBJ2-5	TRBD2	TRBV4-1	TGCGCCAGCAGCCAAGGCGGGACTAGCCAAGAGACCCAGTACTTC	CASSQGGTSQETQYF
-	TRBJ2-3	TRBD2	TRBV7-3	TGTGCCAGCAGCCCTCAAAGCGGGGGGCCTACAGATACGCAGTATTTT	CASSPQSGGPTDTQYF
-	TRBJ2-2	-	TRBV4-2	TGTGCCAGCAGCCGCTATGCGGGAAATGAGGTCGGGGAGCTGTTTTTT	CASSRYAGNEVGELFF
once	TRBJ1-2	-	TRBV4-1	TGCGCCAGCAGCCAAGGGTTTGGGCAGGGCATTTGGTATGGCTACACCTTC	CASSQGFGQGIWYGYTF
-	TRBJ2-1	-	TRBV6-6	TGTGCCAGCAGTTACAGGGGAACCTACAATGAGCAGTTCTTC	CASSYRGTYNEQFF
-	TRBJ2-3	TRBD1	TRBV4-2	TGTGCCAGCAGCCAAGACGGGACAGGGGGTTTGACAGATACGCAGTATTTT	CASSQDGTGGLTDTQYF
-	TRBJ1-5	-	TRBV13	TGTGCCAGCAGCCAAAGGGGCAAAGTCGCAGGGGCTGGTCGTCAGCCCCAGCATTTT	CASSQRGKVAGAGRQPQHF
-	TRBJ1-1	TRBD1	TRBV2	TGTGCCAGCAGTCCACAGGGGTTGAACACTGAAGCTTTCTTT	CASSPQGLNTEAFF
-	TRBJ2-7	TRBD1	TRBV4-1	TGCGCCAGCAGCCCGGACAGGGGATACGAGCAGTACTTC	CASSPDRGYEQYF
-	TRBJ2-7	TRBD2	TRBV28	TGTGCCACCCGCGAAGCGGGAGGATCCTACGAGCAGTACTTC	CATREAGGSYEQYF
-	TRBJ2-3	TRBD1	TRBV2	TGTGCCAGCAGCCCGGGGACAGGGGGCGCAGATACGCAGTATTTT	CASSPGTGGADTQYF
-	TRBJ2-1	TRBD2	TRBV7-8	TGTGCCAGCAGCTTTGGGGTGGGGGGGAATGAGCAGTTCTTC	CASSFGVGGNEQFF
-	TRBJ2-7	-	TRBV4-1	TGCGCCAGCAGCCAAGATGAAGGCGGGTACGAGCAGTACTTC	CASSQDEGGYEQYF
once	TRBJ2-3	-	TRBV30	TGTGCCTGGAGTGTCCTCACAGATACGCAGTATTTT	CAWSVLTDTQYF
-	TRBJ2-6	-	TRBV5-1	TGCGCCAGCAGCTTAACCGGGAACTCTGGGGCCAACGTCCTGACTTTC	CASSLTGNSGANVLTF
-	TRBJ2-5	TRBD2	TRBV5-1	TGCGCCAGCAGCTGGGCTAGCGGGAGTAGGGAGACCCAGTACTTC	CASSWASGSRETQYF
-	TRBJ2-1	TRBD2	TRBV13	TGTGCCAGCAGCCTTGGGACTAGCGGGAGGATGGTGGAGCAGTTCTTC	CASSLGTSGRMVEQFF
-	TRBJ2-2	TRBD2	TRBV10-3	TGTGCCATCAGTGATTCTAGCGGGGAGACCGGGGAGCTGTTTTTT	CAISDSSGETGELFF
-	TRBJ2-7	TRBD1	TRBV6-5	TGTGCCAGCAGTACTCCGGGACAGGGGTACGAGCAGTACTTC	CASSTPGQGYEQYF